This T cell receptor (beta chain) was sequenced in a study of chemoradiotherapy in HPV16-positive cancers. Here immunoSEQ multiplex PCR was the method, and the copy in TCRdb shows in-frame clones only, minus some. The sample lists around 30,000 clones, about nine tenths seen once, with roughly 3.4% in the top ten. The CDR3 totals 16 residues. J gave up 4 bases and V 3 bases, and 10 bases lay outside the gene matches. CDR1 and CDR2 (germline): MGHRA, YSYEKL. The sequence came from a human donor with HPV-associated anogenital cancer. This specimen consisted of blood, obtained from a patient who underwent chemoradiotherapy. The chain links TRBV4-1 to TRBJ2-5, with 8 bases that match TRBD1. The CDR3 spells CASSQRGDRLGETQYF. The DNA for the CDR3 is TGCGCCAGCAGCCAGAGGGGGGACAGGTTGGGAGAGACCCAGTACTTC.